The next 25 T cell receptor beta chains were all read from a single sample in a study of Graves' ophthalmopathy and Graves' hyperthyroidism. Amplification of TCR beta CDR3 regions used RNA transcripts. HTBI-primed first-round RT-PCR preceded second-round multiplex PCR. One entry per CDR3 protein results from TCRdb running MiXCR on the multiplex PCR reads. The sample lists 210,000 or so distinct CDR3 sequences; about 32% were seen once. Sequencing was performed on peripheral blood. The source of these receptors is a man aged 45-65 years with Graves' ophthalmopathy.

This clonotype appeared many times. CDR3: CASSQDSTDYYGYTF. CDR3 in DNA: TGCGCCAGCAGCCAAGATTCCACAGATTACTATGGCTACACCTTC. V is TRBV4-3 and J is TRBJ1-2, with D unresolved. CDR1 is LGHNA, CDR2 YSLEER, per germline. The CDR3 runs to 15 residues. Trimming left V 0 bases short and J 3 bases short, with 11 bases between.

This clonotype was counted many times. V gene TRBV6-2 or TRBV6-3 combines with J gene TRBJ2-2; D might be TRBD2 (6 bases). CDR1 MNHEY and CDR2 SVGEGT come from the germline V gene. The CDR3 is 16 amino acids. The V gene lost 5 bases and the J gene lost 4 bases, with 17 bases spanning the gap. DNA of the CDR3: TGTGCCAGCAGTCACGACCTCGGAGGGGTCACCGGGGAGCTGTTTTTT. Protein product: CASSHDLGGVTGELFF.

The chain uses TRBV12-3 or TRBV12-4 and TRBJ2-2, with D perhaps matching TRBD1 (8 bases). V lost 6 bases and J 7 bases, leaving 18 bases between the germline ends. The CDR3 runs 15 residues. CDR3 sequence: CASRRNRGGNGELFF. CDR3 sequence (DNA): TGTGCCAGCAGACGGAACAGGGGGGGAAACGGGGAGCTGTTTTTT.

This clonotype occurred many times. V usage is TRBV29-1 and J usage is TRBJ2-5, with D possibly TRBD1 on 5 matching bases. Germline loops: CDR1 SQVTM, CDR2 ANQGSEA. V was clipped by 3 bases and J by 1 base, with 9 bases between them. This CDR3 has 13 amino acids. The CDR3 spells CSVDQGIQETQYF. Written as DNA, the CDR3 is TGCAGCGTTGATCAGGGCATCCAAGAGACCCAGTACTTC.

This clonotype was counted many times. The chain recombines TRBV6-5 with TRBJ2-2; TRBD1 is a possible D gene (6 bases). Trimming cost V 6 bases and J 5 bases, with 13 bases left between them. The CDR3 extends over 14 amino acids. Germline CDR1 is MNHEY and CDR2 is SVGAGI. CDR3 sequence reads: CASRHGQYTGELFF. The CDR3 DNA sequence: TGTGCCAGCAGGCATGGACAGTATACCGGGGAGCTGTTTTTT.

V gene TRBV7-2 combines with J gene TRBJ1-1; weak D call: TRBD1 (5 bases). V was shortened by 4 bases and J by 6 bases, with 15 bases between the two germline ends. There are 14 residues in the CDR3. Germline assignment: CDR1 SGHTA and CDR2 FQGNSA. CDR3 coding DNA: TGTGCCAGCAGCTCGTACAAGGGGTCGGCTGAAGCTTTCTTT. It codes for CASSSYKGSAEAFF.

This clonotype has at least ten counts. The rearrangement links TRBV20-1 to TRBJ2-5, with D uncertain. Germline CDR1 and CDR2: DFQATT and SNEGSKA (reference sequence). The CDR3 runs to 13 residues. V shed 3 bases and J shed 1 base, with 9 bases lying between them. The CDR3 region is CSASASPQETQYF. CDR3 sequence (DNA): TGCAGTGCTAGTGCTAGTCCCCAAGAGACCCAGTACTTC.

This clonotype was counted many times. The chain combines TRBV19 with TRBJ1-6; 7 positions agree with TRBD1. V shed 4 bases, J shed 10 bases, and the junction held 7 bases outside the gene matches. This CDR3 is 14 amino acids long. In germline, CDR1 is LNHDA, CDR2 SQIVND (reference sequence). The chain's CDR3 is CASSNAGGRSPLHF. In nucleotides, the CDR3 is TGTGCCAGTAGTAACGCAGGGGGACGGTCACCCCTCCACTTT.

This clonotype was picked up a small number of times. V is TRBV12-3 or TRBV12-4 and J is TRBJ2-5; 11 bases are shared with TRBD2. With 10 bases clipped from V and 5 bases from J, the junction kept 9 bases outside the gene matches. The CDR3 has 14 amino acids. The CDR3 DNA follows: TGTGCCACGACTAGCGGGATGTGGGTTGAGACCCAGTACTTC. Translation: CATTSGMWVETQYF.

The chain recombines TRBV20-1 with TRBJ2-5; D may be TRBD2 (6 bases). Trimming took 6 bases from V and 5 from J, leaving 16 bases between them. The CDR3 spans 13 residues. From germline, CDR1 is DFQATT and CDR2 SNEGSKA (reference sequence). The CDR3 reads CSASSDAGETQYF. As DNA, the CDR3 is TGCAGTGCAAGCTCGGACGCGGGGGAGACCCAGTACTTC.

This rearrangement joins TRBV29-1 to TRBJ2-2; D is ambiguous. V lost 4 bases and J 6 bases, leaving 9 bases between the germline ends. Germline V CDR1 and CDR2: SQVTM, ANQGSEA. The CDR3 totals 12 residues. The CDR3 nucleotides are TGCAGCGTTGGACATATCCCCGGGGAGCTGTTTTTT. Protein product: CSVGHIPGELFF.

This clonotype occurred many times. The genes are TRBV12-5 and TRBJ2-7; a possible D gene is TRBD2 (6 bases). There are 12 residues in the CDR3. CDR1 is LGHNT, CDR2 FRNRAP, per germline. V shed 7 bases and J shed 6 bases, with 13 bases lying between them. The CDR3: CASVAFGSEQYF. DNA of the CDR3: TGTGCTAGTGTAGCCTTCGGGAGCGAGCAGTACTTC.

At least ten counts were recorded for this clonotype. V usage is TRBV18 and J usage is TRBJ2-7, with 8 positions matching TRBD1. Germline trimming cut 3 bases from V and 5 bases from J; bases unmatched to any gene: 6. This CDR3 region has 14 residues. The V gene's germline CDR1 is KGHSH and CDR2 LQKENI. CDR3 DNA: TGTGCCAGCTCACCCCGGACAGGGAGGCACGAGCAGTACTTC. It codes for CASSPRTGRHEQYF.

The V call is TRBV28, the J call TRBJ2-7; TRBD1 is a possible D gene (5 bases). V lost 7 bases, J lost 3 bases, and 10 bases lay in between. Germline assignment: CDR1 MDHEN and CDR2 SYDVKM. The CDR3 runs 12 residues. CDR3: CASNPQGYEQYF. The CDR3 coding sequence is TGTGCCAGCAATCCTCAGGGCTACGAGCAGTACTTC. Full variable domain (missing parts from reference TRBV28 and TRBJ2-7): DVKVTQSSRYLVKRTGEKVFLECVQDMDHENMFWYRQDPGLGLRLIYFSYDVKMKEKGDIPEGYSVSREKKERFSLILESASTNQTSMYLCASNPQGYEQYFGPGTRLTVT.

A remark on this clonotype: Its ends do not fully match the called genes, so a read error is possible. The chain links TRBV9 to TRBJ1-1; D is ambiguous. The CDR3 is 15 residues long. In germline, CDR1 is SGDLS, CDR2 YYNGEE. The CDR3 DNA reads TGTACCAGCAGCGTGTCAGTAGACCGAGGCACTGAAGCTTTCTTT. This sequence encodes CTSSVSVDRGTEAFF.

This clonotype occurred many times. This rearrangement joins TRBV28 to TRBJ2-2; 9 nucleotides match TRBD2. The CDR3 has 17 amino acids. The germline gives CDR1 MDHEN, CDR2 SYDVKM. V was clipped by 6 bases and J by 8 bases; unmatched bases: 16. The CDR3 sequence: CASRGSGSGSGAGELFF. The DNA of the CDR3 is TGTGCCAGCAGAGGTAGCGGTAGCGGGAGTGGGGCTGGGGAGCTGTTTTTT.

This clonotype came up many times. The genes are TRBV27 and TRBJ1-2; D is undetermined. Trimming cost V 5 bases and J 4 bases, with 23 bases left between them. This CDR3 spans 17 amino acids. CDR1 is MNHEY and CDR2 is SMNVEV in the germline V gene (reference sequence). The CDR3 sequence is CASSALGSLGLSYGYTF. The CDR3 DNA reads as TGTGCCAGCAGTGCGTTAGGGAGTTTGGGTTTGAGCTATGGCTACACCTTC.

This clonotype was counted many times. This chain links TRBV7-9 with TRBJ2-5; a weak D match, TRBD1 (6 bases). This CDR3 has 15 amino acids. The V end was cut by 1 base, the J end by 0 bases, with 9 bases between. CDR1 and CDR2 from the germline V gene are SEHNR and FQNEAQ (reference sequence). CDR3 sequence (DNA): TGTGCCAGCAGCTTAGGACAGGCGTACCAAGAGACCCAGTACTTC. It translates to CASSLGQAYQETQYF.

V and J are TRBV28 and TRBJ1-2; possibly TRBD1 for D (5 bases). Trimming pared 7 bases from V and 4 bases from J, leaving 22 bases between. Per the germline V gene, CDR1 is MDHEN and CDR2 is SYDVKM. CDR3 length: 16 residues. The CDR3 loop is CASTHYQRGMGYGYTF. The DNA for the CDR3 is TGTGCCAGCACCCACTACCAAAGGGGAATGGGCTATGGCTACACCTTC.

J is TRBJ1-2 and V is TRBV12-3 or TRBV12-4; D perhaps matches TRBD1 (5 bases). This CDR3 region has 15 residues. Trimming shortened V by 10 bases and J by 4 bases, and 22 bases separated the two germline ends. The DNA of the CDR3 is TGTGCCATCCGCGATTCTCAGAAAGGGACCTATGGCTACACCTTC. This translates into CAIRDSQKGTYGYTF.

On this clonotype: Sequence at one end of the junction differs from germline and may be a read error. The J gene is TRBJ1-4, the V gene TRBV12-3 or TRBV12-4; possibly TRBD1 for D (6 bases). The CDR3 runs to 14 residues. The CDR3 loop reads CASSWTVKDEKLFF. The CDR3 DNA reads as TGTGCCAGCAGCTGGACAGTTAAAGATGAAAAACTTTTTTTT.

This chain joins TRBV15 and TRBJ2-7; 8 bases align to TRBD1. The CDR3 totals 15 residues. Germline V lookup: CDR1 LNHNV, CDR2 YYDKDF (reference sequence). The J segment lost 1 base and the V segment lost 3 bases, leaving 5 bases of the junction unmatched. The CDR3 loop is CATSSQGAGSYEQYF. Written as DNA, the CDR3 is TGTGCCACCAGCAGCCAGGGGGCTGGTTCCTACGAGCAGTACTTC.

This clonotype has more than one count but fewer than ten. The chain is built from TRBV7-2 and TRBJ2-7; D remains ambiguous. This CDR3 spans 13 amino acids. V was clipped by 5 bases and J by 2 bases, with 10 bases between them. Germline values: CDR1 SGHTA, CDR2 FQGNSA. The DNA of the CDR3 is TGTGCCAGCAGCGCGCCCGAGGCCTACGAGCAGTACTTC. It specifies CASSAPEAYEQYF. Using reference TRBV7-2 and TRBJ2-7 for the parts outside the CDR3, the full variable domain is GAGVSQSPSNKVTEKGKDVELRCDPISGHTALYWYRQSLGQGLEFLIYFQGNSAPDKSGLPSDRFSAERTGGSVSTLTIQRTQQEDSAVYLCASSAPEAYEQYFGPGTRLTVT.

The chain uses TRBV12-3 or TRBV12-4 and TRBJ2-7, with 10 positions matching TRBD2. The CDR3 covers 17 residues. V lost 3 bases and J lost 5; bases outside the gene matches: 13. CDR3 sequence (DNA): TGTGCCAGCAGTTTTAATCGCGGGACTAGCGTTCTCCACGAGCAGTACTTC. This codes for CASSFNRGTSVLHEQYF.

This clonotype has more than one count but fewer than ten. The chain joins TRBV28 to TRBJ1-1; 11 bases agree with TRBD1. CDR3 length: 16 amino acids. V trimming: 9 bases; J trimming: 11 bases; junction bases outside the gene matches: 20. Per germline, CDR1 MDHEN and CDR2 SYDVKM. The CDR3 sequence: CASSTLVGQGARGAFF. The CDR3 nucleotides read TGTGCCAGTAGTACGTTAGTAGGACAGGGGGCTAGGGGCGCTTTCTTT.